The sequence of this T cell receptor (beta chain) was determined in a study of shared clonotypes between healthy human individuals. There were only Caucasian adults among the donors, and all lived in Nashville, Tennessee. The replicate PCRs on unsorted PBMC were given about 300 ng DNA, which is some 28,000 T cell genomes. Here immunoSEQ multiplex PCR was the method, and the copy in TCRdb shows in-frame clones only, minus some. This table holds a few hundred thousand clones, roughly three quarters found once. The V end lost 0 bases, the J end lost 9 bases, and 20 bases lay between the germline ends. The CDR3 length is 16 residues. Germline CDR1 and CDR2: LNHNV and YYDKDF (reference sequence). Ten or more counts support this clone. The same CDR3 also results from other DNA sequences found in this sample.

What was sequenced was PBMCs. This TCR was sampled from a woman aged 40 to 50 in good health. Some clones in this sample may be carry-over from other donors' samples. The chain carries TRBV15 and TRBJ2-5, with D tentatively TRBD1 or TRBD2 (5 bases each). This CDR3 is CATSRDLGTGGAAQYF. CDR3 in DNA: TGTGCCACCAGCAGAGATCTCGGGACGGGCGGAGCGGCCCAGTACTTC.